This T cell receptor beta chain was captured in a study of OX40 agonist ivuxolimab in advanced cancers. Looking at the study overall: Subjects had a mean age of approximately 60 years, with a range of 23 to 79; around 80% were male.

As concerns this clone: What it binds is not known.

Per germline, CDR1 MNHEY and CDR2 SMNVEV (reference sequence). The length of the CDR3 is 14 residues. Trimming stripped 3 bases from V and 0 bases from J, with 3 bases between. The investigators sampled blood at baseline, at cycle 4 day 1, and at cycle 7 day 1. Overall study findings and caveats: Blood T cells, both CD4+ and CD8+, expanded clonally by week 6 at 0.1 to 3.0 mg/kg.

Repertoires were generated with immunoSEQ multiplex PCR, while TCRdb's copy carries only in-frame clones and drops some. In the table there are tens of thousands of clones, roughly 90% of which are singletons. Sequences were derived from CD4+ or CD8+ T cells sorted from blood, sampled in a trial of the OX40 agonist ivuxolimab. V is TRBV27 and J is TRBJ2-6; D remains ambiguous. The sequence came from an adult with an advanced solid tumor such as melanoma, head and neck, liver or kidney cancer. The chain's CDR3 is CASSFRSGANVLTF. DNA for the CDR3: TGTGCCAGCAGTTTTCGCTCTGGGGCCAACGTCCTGACTTTC. Drawing the rest from reference TRBV27 and TRBJ2-6, the complete variable domain is EAQVTQNPRYLITVTGKKLTVTCSQNMNHEYMSWYRQDPGLGLRQIYYSMNVEVTDKGDVPEGYKVSRKEKRNFPLILESPSPNQTSLYFCASSFRSGANVLTFGAGSRLTVL.